This entry lists 4 T cell receptor beta chains sequenced from one sample in a study of T cells in Graves' hyperthyroidism and ophthalmopathy. There were TCR beta CDR3 regions amplified from RNA transcripts. During a first-round RT-PCR of the TCR CDR3, the HTBI primer set was used. TCRdb processed the multiplex PCR reads anew with MiXCR; each CDR3 protein has one entry. The sample lists about 460,000 distinct CDR3 sequences, 22% seen once, with approximately 49% in the top ten. Material for sequencing was blood. These receptors originate from a woman aged 65 to 85 with Graves' ophthalmopathy.

The chain employs TRBV9 and TRBJ2-7, with D maybe TRBD2 (6 bases). Germline lookup yields CDR1 SGDLS and CDR2 YYNGEE. The CDR3 length is 14 residues. The ends were cut back, 2 bases at V and 6 bases at J, with 15 bases in the middle. The CDR3 DNA reads TGTGCCAGCAGCGTCGACGGGAGAAGAGGCGAGCAGTACTTC. It specifies CASSVDGRRGEQYF. Together with reference TRBV9 and TRBJ2-7, the CDR3 gives the full variable domain: DSGVTQTPKHLITATGQRVTLRCSPRSGDLSVYWYQQSLDQGLQFLIQYYNGEERAKGNILERFSAQQFPDLHSELNLSSLELGDSALYFCASSVDGRRGEQYFGPGTRLTVT.

The chain employs TRBV12-5 and TRBJ2-5; no firm D call. CDR3 length: 12 amino acids. The V end was cut by 2 bases, the J end by 4 bases, with 5 bases between. Per germline, CDR1 LGHNT and CDR2 FRNRAP. CDR3 in DNA: TGTGCTAGTGGTTTGTCGAGAGAGACCCAGTACTTC. This encodes CASGLSRETQYF.

With regard to this clonotype: A single base separates this from a much larger clone, so it may be a read error. This chain joins TRBV27 and TRBJ1-6, with 7 positions matching TRBD1. This CDR3 contains 15 residues. V lost 8 bases to trimming and J lost 7 bases; unmatched junction nucleotides: 11. Germline CDR1 reads MNHEY; CDR2 reads SMNVEV (reference sequence). DNA for the CDR3: TGTGCCAGCGGTGCCTCCGGACAGGACAATTCACCCCTCCACTTT. This encodes CASGASGQDNSPLHF.

In this sample, this clonotype turned up a few times. V is TRBV5-1 and J is TRBJ1-1, with 8 bases identical to TRBD1. The germline CDR1 and CDR2 sequences are SGHRS and YFSETQ. The CDR3 has 15 residues. The V segment lost 3 bases and the J segment 4 bases; nucleotides outside the gene matches: 8. The CDR3 DNA is TGCGCCAGCAGCTCGGATACTACAGGGGGCACTGAAGCTTTCTTT. This codes for CASSSDTTGGTEAFF. Combining the CDR3 with reference TRBV5-1 and TRBJ1-1 gives the whole variable domain KAGVTQTPRYLIKTRGQQVTLSCSPISGHRSVSWYQQTPGQGLQFLFEYFSETQRNKGNFPGRFSGRQFSNSRSEMNVSTLELGDSALYLCASSSDTTGGTEAFFGQGTRLTVV.